One and the same sample provided the 13 T cell receptor beta chains below, sequenced in a study of blood T cell repertoires in COVID-19. Using immunoSEQ multiplex PCR, the repertoire was profiled, and TCRdb retains in-frame clones only, with some absent. The data hold about 280,000 clones, with approximately 85% observed a single time. What was sequenced was peripheral blood. The origin of the receptors is a woman in her 70s with acute or convalescent COVID-19.

The chain employs TRBV5-1 and TRBJ1-2, with D perhaps matching TRBD1 (5 bases). The ends were cut back, 4 bases at V and 3 bases at J, with 10 bases in the middle. The length of the CDR3 is 13 residues. Germline loops: CDR1 SGHRS, CDR2 YFSETQ. CDR3 sequence reads: CASSEQGDYGYTF. Here the CDR3 DNA reads TGCGCCAGCAGCGAGCAGGGCGACTATGGCTACACCTTC. The full variable domain, completed using reference TRBV5-1 and TRBJ1-2, is KAGVTQTPRYLIKTRGQQVTLSCSPISGHRSVSWYQQTPGQGLQFLFEYFSETQRNKGNFPGRFSGRQFSNSRSEMNVSTLELGDSALYLCASSEQGDYGYTFGSGTRLTVV.

This chain connects TRBV18 to TRBJ2-1; 9 nucleotides align to TRBD1. The CDR3 totals 13 residues. Germline-derived CDR1 and CDR2 are KGHSH and LQKENI. V shed 5 bases and J 8 bases; nucleotides not matched to a gene: 4. Here the CDR3 DNA reads TGTGCCAGCTCATCCCGGGACAGGGATGAGCAGTTCTTC. As protein: CASSSRDRDEQFF.

V and J are TRBV3-1 (or the pseudogene TRBV3-2) and TRBJ2-4; 9 bases are a match to TRBD1. Trimming took 5 bases from V and 10 from J; bases not matched to a gene: 15. The CDR3 has 16 amino acids. Per germline, CDR1 LGHDT and CDR2 YNNKEL (reference sequence). The CDR3 here is CASSRPRRTGELIQYF. CDR3 nucleotide sequence: TGTGCCAGCAGCAGACCCCGGAGGACAGGGGAGCTTATTCAGTACTTC.

The rearrangement joins TRBV11-2 to TRBJ1-4; tentatively, D is TRBD1 (6 bases). CDR1 and CDR2 from the germline V gene are SGHAT and FQNNGV. The CDR3 is 15 residues long. Trimming removed 5 bases at V and 8 bases at J, with 18 bases between. CDR3 protein: CASSATGSYWEKLFF. As DNA, the CDR3 is TGTGCCAGCAGCGCCACAGGGTCTTATTGGGAAAAACTGTTTTTT.

Regarding this clone: The junction shows a germline mismatch at one end, possibly a read error. The chain uses TRBV18 and TRBJ1-1; 7 bases agree with TRBD1. CDR3 length: 16 residues. The germline V gene encodes CDR1 KGHSH and CDR2 LQKENI. As DNA, the CDR3 is TGTGCCAGCTCGCCACAATCAGGGGGTTCGGGCACTGAAGCTTTCTTT. It is translated as CASSPQSGGSGTEAFF.

This sequence joins TRBV2 and TRBJ2-7, with 8 bases fitting TRBD2. V dropped 6 bases and J dropped 4; count of bases not matched to a gene: 11. CDR1 and CDR2 from the germline V gene are SNHLY and FYNNEI. The length of the CDR3 is 15 residues. The CDR3 is CASRIAGGRSYEQYF. CDR3 DNA sequence: TGTGCCAGCAGGATCGCGGGGGGCAGATCATACGAGCAGTACTTC.

The chain uses TRBV7-3 and TRBJ1-1; D remains unclear. Germline CDR1 SGHTA, CDR2 FQGTGA. This CDR3 is 13 amino acids long. V was cut by 5 bases and J by 4 bases, with 11 bases left in between. Here the CDR3 reads CASSQEEGTEAFF. The CDR3 coding sequence is TGTGCCAGCAGCCAAGAGGAGGGCACTGAAGCTTTCTTT. Drawing the rest from reference TRBV7-3 and TRBJ1-1, the complete variable domain is GAGVSQTPSNKVTEKGKYVELRCDPISGHTALYWYRQSLGQGPEFLIYFQGTGAADDSGLPNDRFFAVRPEGSVSTLKIQRTERGDSAVYLCASSQEEGTEAFFGQGTRLTVV.

This chain joins TRBV19 and TRBJ1-4; D remains ambiguous. The germline CDR1 and CDR2 sequences are LNHDA and SQIVND (reference sequence). This CDR3 region has 15 residues. Trimming shortened V by 5 bases and J by 0 bases, and 10 bases separated the two germline ends. The CDR3 loop is CASSFEGSTNEKLFF. DNA for the CDR3: TGTGCCAGTAGTTTCGAGGGATCAACTAATGAAAAACTGTTTTTT. Full variable domain (remainder filled in from reference TRBV19 and TRBJ1-4): DGGITQSPKYLFRKEGQNVTLSCEQNLNHDAMYWYRQDPGQGLRLIYYSQIVNDFQKGDIAEGYSVSREKKESFPLTVTSAQKNPTAFYLCASSFEGSTNEKLFFGSGTQLSVL.

This clone was recorded only once. The chain links TRBV19 to TRBJ1-1; TRBD1 is a possible D gene (6 bases). V was clipped by 6 bases and J by 0 bases, with 14 bases between them. The CDR3 covers 15 residues. Germline V gives CDR1 LNHDA, CDR2 SQIVND (reference sequence). The CDR3 DNA follows: TGTGCCAGTAGACCCGGACAGTCTATGAACACTGAAGCTTTCTTT. Translating gives CASRPGQSMNTEAFF.

Turning to this clone: This same CDR3 is encoded by further DNA sequences in the sample. The V gene is TRBV3-1 (or the pseudogene TRBV3-2), the J gene TRBJ2-1; the D is unclear. The V gene lost 4 bases and the J gene lost 4 bases, with 5 bases spanning the gap. The germline CDR1 and CDR2 sequences are LGHDT and YNNKEL (reference sequence). The CDR3 extends over 12 amino acids. The CDR3 bases are TGTGCCAGCAGCCCCCGGTACAATGAGCAGTTCTTC. It translates to CASSPRYNEQFF.

The chain joins TRBV3-1 (or the pseudogene TRBV3-2) to TRBJ1-2, with TRBD1 matching over 10 bases. This CDR3 region has 13 residues. Trimming cost V 4 bases and J 5 bases; bases outside gene matches: 1. CDR1 and CDR2 from the germline V gene are LGHDT and YNNKEL (reference sequence). The CDR3 region is CASSPDRGYGYTF. Written as DNA, the CDR3 is TGTGCCAGCAGCCCGGACAGGGGGTATGGCTACACCTTC.

This clone occurred once. The J gene is TRBJ1-2, the V gene TRBV7-9; D is unclear. CDR3 length: 15 residues. The germline gives CDR1 SEHNR, CDR2 FQNEAQ (reference sequence). V shed 5 bases and J shed 4 bases, with 17 bases lying between them. The CDR3 sequence is CASSPEGRGGYGYTF. CDR3 nucleotides: TGTGCCAGCAGCCCTGAAGGACGGGGTGGCTATGGCTACACCTTC.

The rearrangement links TRBV15 to TRBJ1-5; 9 nucleotides line up with TRBD1. The CDR3 extends over 14 amino acids. Germline lookup yields CDR1 LNHNV and CDR2 YYDKDF (reference sequence). With 5 bases clipped from V and 2 bases from J, the junction kept 1 base outside the gene matches. In DNA, the CDR3 is TGTGCCACCAGCTGGACAGGGGGCAATCAGCCCCAGCATTTT. This translates into CATSWTGGNQPQHF.